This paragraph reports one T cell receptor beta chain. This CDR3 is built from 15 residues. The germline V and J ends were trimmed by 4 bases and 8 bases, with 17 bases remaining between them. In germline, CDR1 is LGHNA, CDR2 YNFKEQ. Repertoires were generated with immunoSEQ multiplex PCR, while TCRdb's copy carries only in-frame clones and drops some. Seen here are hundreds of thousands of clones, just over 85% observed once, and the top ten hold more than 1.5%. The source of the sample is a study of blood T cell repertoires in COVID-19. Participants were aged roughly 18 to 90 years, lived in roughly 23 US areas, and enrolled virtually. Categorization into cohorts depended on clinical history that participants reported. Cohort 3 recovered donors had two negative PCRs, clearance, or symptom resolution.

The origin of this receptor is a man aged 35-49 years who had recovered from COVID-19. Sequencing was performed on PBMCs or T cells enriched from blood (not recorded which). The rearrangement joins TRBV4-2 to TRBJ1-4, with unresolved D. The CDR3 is CASSPIGLPEEKLFF. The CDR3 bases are TGTGCCAGCAGCCCGATTGGGCTCCCAGAGGAAAAACTGTTTTTT.